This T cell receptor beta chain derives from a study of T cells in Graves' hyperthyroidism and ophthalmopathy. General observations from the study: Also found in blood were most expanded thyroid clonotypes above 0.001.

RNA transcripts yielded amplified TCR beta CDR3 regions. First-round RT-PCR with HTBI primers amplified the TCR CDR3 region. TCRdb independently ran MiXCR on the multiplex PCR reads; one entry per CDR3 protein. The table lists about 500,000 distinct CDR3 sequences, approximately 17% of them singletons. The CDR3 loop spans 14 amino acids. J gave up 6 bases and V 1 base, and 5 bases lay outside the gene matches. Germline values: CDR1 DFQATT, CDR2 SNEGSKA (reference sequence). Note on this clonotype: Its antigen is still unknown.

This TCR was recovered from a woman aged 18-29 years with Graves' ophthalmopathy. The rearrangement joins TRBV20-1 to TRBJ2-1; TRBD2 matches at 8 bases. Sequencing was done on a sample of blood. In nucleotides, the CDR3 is TGCAGTGCTAGAGTTACGGGGGGGGTCAATGAGCAGTTCTTC. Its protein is CSARVTGGVNEQFF.